The 17 T cell receptor beta chains below come from one sample, sequenced in a study of T cell clonality in common variable immunodeficiency. Overall study results and limits: Common variable immunodeficiency TCR beta sequences reportedly had fewer deletions and N-nucleotide insertions.

Generated by immunoSEQ multiplex PCR, the TCRdb table keeps only in-frame clones and is missing some. The sample has over 20,000 clones, none seen only once. These TCRs are of unknown antigen specificity. Material for sequencing was peripheral blood mononuclear cells. The receptors here all came from a human donor with common variable immunodeficiency.

This clone was observed a few times. Read coverage stops 3 residues before the CDR3 terminus; the germline J gene supplies the remainder. V gene TRBV20-1 combines with J gene TRBJ2-7, with TRBD2 identical over 7 bases. V dropped 3 bases and J dropped 0; count of bases not matched to a gene: 5. The CDR3 is 14 residues long. The germline V gene encodes CDR1 DFQATT and CDR2 SNEGSKA (reference sequence). CDR3 loop: CSASPPSGSYEQYF. The DNA read from the CDR3 is TGCAGTGCTAGTCCCCCTAGCGGCTCCTACGAG.

This clone was observed at least ten times. The read ends 3 residues early relative to the CDR3; the germline J gene fills the gap. This chain connects TRBV19 to TRBJ2-7; D is perhaps TRBD2 (6 bases). The V gene's germline CDR1 is LNHDA and CDR2 SQIVND (reference sequence). The CDR3 is 13 residues long. V gave up 6 bases and J gave up 1 base, with 10 bases separating them. Incomplete CDR3 DNA: TGTGCCAGTAGCATGGGACTGTCCTACGAG. It yields the protein CASSMGLSYE. The entire CDR3 protein is CASSMGLSYEQYF.

At least ten counts were recorded for this clone. The read is 3 residues too short to cover the CDR3 end, so that end is filled in from the germline J gene. The chain has TRBV7-9 and TRBJ1-1; tentative D call: TRBD1 (6 bases). Germline V gene sequence: CDR1 SEHNR, CDR2 FQNEAQ (reference sequence). The CDR3 contains 12 residues. V lost 5 bases and J 7 bases, leaving 11 bases between the germline ends. The sequenced CDR3 bases are TGTGCCAGCAGCCGCGACAGGCTTGAA. Protein sequence: CASSRDRLE. The full CDR3 protein is CASSRDRLEAFF.

This clone has ten or more counts. The read ends 3 residues shy of where the CDR3 ends; the end is completed using the germline J gene. The rearrangement joins TRBV20-1 to TRBJ1-2; possibly TRBD1 for D (6 bases). CDR3 length: 13 amino acids. Germline CDR1 reads DFQATT; CDR2 reads SNEGSKA (reference sequence). V was shortened by 0 bases and J by 4 bases, with 9 bases between the two germline ends. CDR3 in amino acids: CSARDRTAYGYTF. The CDR3 DNA, read in part, is TGCAGTGCTAGAGATCGGACAGCCTATGGC.

This clone was seen a few times. The DNA ends 3 residues before the CDR3 does, and the rest of the CDR3 is filled in from the germline J gene. The chain joins TRBV19 to TRBJ1-2; 9 positions agree with TRBD1. Trimming cost V 7 bases and J 4 bases; bases outside gene matches: 7. Germline assignment: CDR1 LNHDA and CDR2 SQIVND (reference sequence). CDR3 length: 14 residues. The part of the CDR3 DNA that was read is TGTGCCAGTATGTCCGGGACAGGGTTCTATGGC. This gives the protein CASMSGTGFYG. The whole CDR3 is CASMSGTGFYGYTF.

This clone was recorded at least ten times. Sequencing ends 3 residues short of the CDR3 end; the germline J gene provides the rest. The chain combines TRBV5-1 with TRBJ2-1, with 9 positions matching TRBD2. Unmatched junction bases numbered 8, after V lost 0 bases and J lost 4 bases. CDR1 is SGHRS, CDR2 YFSETQ, per germline. CDR3 length: 17 amino acids. The part of the CDR3 DNA that was read is TGCGCCAGCAGCTTGGCCCTGTCACTAGCGGGTTACAATGAG. Translating it yields CASSLALSLAGYNE. The entire CDR3 protein is CASSLALSLAGYNEQFF.

There are many counts of this clone. The read stops 3 residues short of the end of the CDR3; the missing end is completed from the germline J gene. The chain carries TRBV19 and TRBJ2-7; D gene uncertain. The CDR3 covers 15 residues. Germline CDR1 and CDR2: LNHDA and SQIVND (reference sequence). The ends were cut back, 4 bases at V and 0 bases at J, with 13 bases in the middle. CDR3 DNA, as far as it was read: TGTGCCAGTAGTAGAAATGGTTATAGCTCCTACGAG. Its protein product is CASSRNGYSSYE. The entire CDR3 protein is CASSRNGYSSYEQYF.

Many counts were recorded for this clone. The read is 3 residues too short to cover the CDR3 end, so that end is filled in from the germline J gene. The V gene is TRBV27, the J gene TRBJ1-5; D might be TRBD1 (5 bases). From germline, CDR1 is MNHEY and CDR2 SMNVEV (reference sequence). Trimming stripped 5 bases from V and 4 bases from J, with 15 bases between. The CDR3 is 15 residues long. The CDR3 sequence: CASSPSVGGNQPQHF. CDR3 DNA (partial): TGTGCCAGCAGTCCGTCAGTGGGGGGGAATCAGCCC.

This clone was recorded many times. The CDR3 extends 3 residues past the end of the read, so its final part is completed from the germline J gene. The V gene is TRBV6-1, the J gene TRBJ2-3; maybe TRBD2 (5 bases). V shed 0 bases and J shed 2 bases, with 15 bases lying between them. The CDR3 spans 17 residues. CDR1 MNHNS and CDR2 SASEGT come from the germline V gene. Here the CDR3 reads CASSEAFLGVHTDTQYF. CDR3 bases read: TGTGCCAGCAGTGAAGCGTTTCTCGGGGTACACACAGATACG.

Points on this clone: The CDR3 end is not reached by the read, which stops 3 residues before it; the germline J gene fills it in. The chain links TRBV5-1 to TRBJ2-5, with 15 nucleotides matching TRBD2. Germline assignment: CDR1 SGHRS and CDR2 YFSETQ. V lost 4 bases to trimming and J lost 0 bases; unmatched junction nucleotides: 4. CDR3 length: 17 amino acids. CDR3 DNA, as far as it was read: TGCGCCAGCAGCCCAGGACTAGCGGGAGGGTACCAAGAGACC. Translation: CASSPGLAGGYQET. The whole CDR3 protein is CASSPGLAGGYQETQYF.

This clone appeared a few times. The CDR3 end falls 3 residues outside the read, so it is completed with the germline J gene. The chain has TRBV18 and TRBJ2-4, with 8 nucleotides matching TRBD1. The CDR3 sequence is 17 residues long. J was trimmed by 2 bases and V by 3 bases; bases with no gene match: 9. Looked up from germline, CDR1 is KGHSH and CDR2 is LQKENI. The CDR3 DNA, read in part, is TGTGCCAGCTCACCTCCGGAACACAGGGGGTCCAAAAACATT. This encodes CASSPPEHRGSKNI. The complete CDR3 sequence is CASSPPEHRGSKNIQYF.

This clone turned up a few times. The DNA ends 3 residues before the CDR3 does, and the rest of the CDR3 is filled in from the germline J gene. J is TRBJ2-7 and V is TRBV20-1; 9 nucleotides line up with TRBD2. The V gene end was trimmed by 2 bases and the J gene end by 1 base; junction bases not matched to a gene: 3. Germline V gives CDR1 DFQATT, CDR2 SNEGSKA (reference sequence). The CDR3 covers 14 residues. The CDR3 here is CSARLSGSSYEQYF. The CDR3 bases that were read are TGCAGTGCTAGACTTAGCGGGAGTTCCTACGAG.

This clone was counted a few times. The read finishes 3 residues shy of the CDR3 end, and the germline J gene is used to complete it. V and J are TRBV5-1 and TRBJ2-3; D not resolved. Trimming left V 4 bases short and J 2 bases short, with 5 bases between. The V gene's germline CDR1 is SGHRS and CDR2 YFSETQ. The CDR3 has 12 residues. CDR3 sequence: CASSLPTDTQYF. Partial CDR3 DNA: TGCGCCAGCAGCCTACCCACAGATACG.

This clone ranks as medium-sized. The read ends 3 residues shy of where the CDR3 ends; the end is completed using the germline J gene. This chain links TRBV20-1 with TRBJ2-7; 10 positions match TRBD2. V was pared by 6 bases and J by 5 bases, with 7 bases of the junction left unmatched. CDR1 is DFQATT and CDR2 is SNEGSKA in the germline V gene (reference sequence). This CDR3 is 13 amino acids long. The CDR3 here is CSAVTSGLDEQYF. The DNA read from the CDR3 is TGCAGTGCGGTGACTAGCGGGTTAGACGAG.

About this clone itself: Read sequence stops 3 residues before the CDR3 end, and the germline J gene provides the missing end. The rearrangement links TRBV5-1 to TRBJ2-7; D is uncertain. V lost 0 bases and J 1 base, leaving 8 bases between the germline ends. Germline CDR1 and CDR2: SGHRS and YFSETQ. This CDR3 comprises 14 residues. The CDR3 protein is CASSLVGSSYEQYF. The sequenced part of the CDR3 DNA is TGCGCCAGCAGCTTGGTAGGGTCATCCTACGAG.

Remarks on this clone: With the read ending 3 residues before the CDR3 end, the germline J gene is used to fill in that end. The rearrangement uses TRBV20-1 and TRBJ2-1, with 10 nucleotides matching TRBD2. The junction had 8 bases not matched to a gene; V was cut back by 7 bases and J by 5 bases. The CDR3 has 14 amino acids. Germline-derived CDR1 and CDR2 are DFQATT and SNEGSKA (reference sequence). CDR3 region: CSGQEREGNNEQFF. The sequenced CDR3 bases are TGCAGTGGACAAGAGCGGGAGGGTAACAATGAG.

A remark on this clone: The CDR3 extends 3 residues past the end of the read, so its final part is completed from the germline J gene. This sequence joins TRBV29-1 and TRBJ2-7, with D possibly TRBD2 on 6 matching bases. The CDR3 runs to 15 residues. The germline V gene has CDR1 SQVTM and CDR2 ANQGSEA. V lost 0 bases to trimming and J lost 3 bases, with 15 bases between them. The CDR3 here is CSVEDRGRERYEQYF. The sequenced CDR3 bases are TGCAGCGTTGAAGATCGTGGGCGGGAACGCTACGAG.